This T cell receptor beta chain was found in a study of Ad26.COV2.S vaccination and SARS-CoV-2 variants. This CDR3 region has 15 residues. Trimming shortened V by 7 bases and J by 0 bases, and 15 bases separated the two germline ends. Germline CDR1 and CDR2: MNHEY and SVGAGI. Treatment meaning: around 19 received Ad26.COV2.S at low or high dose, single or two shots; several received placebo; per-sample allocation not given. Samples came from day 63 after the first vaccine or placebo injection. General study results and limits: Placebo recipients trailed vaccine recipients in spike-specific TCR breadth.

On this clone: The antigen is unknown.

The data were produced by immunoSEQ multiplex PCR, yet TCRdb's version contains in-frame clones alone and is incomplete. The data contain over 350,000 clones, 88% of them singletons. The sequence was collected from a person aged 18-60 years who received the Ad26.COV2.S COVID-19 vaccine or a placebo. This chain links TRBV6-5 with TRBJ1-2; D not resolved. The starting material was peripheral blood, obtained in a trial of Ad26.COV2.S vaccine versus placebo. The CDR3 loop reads CASTHTGTANYGYTF. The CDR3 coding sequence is TGTGCCAGCACTCATACGGGCACCGCTAACTATGGCTACACCTTC.